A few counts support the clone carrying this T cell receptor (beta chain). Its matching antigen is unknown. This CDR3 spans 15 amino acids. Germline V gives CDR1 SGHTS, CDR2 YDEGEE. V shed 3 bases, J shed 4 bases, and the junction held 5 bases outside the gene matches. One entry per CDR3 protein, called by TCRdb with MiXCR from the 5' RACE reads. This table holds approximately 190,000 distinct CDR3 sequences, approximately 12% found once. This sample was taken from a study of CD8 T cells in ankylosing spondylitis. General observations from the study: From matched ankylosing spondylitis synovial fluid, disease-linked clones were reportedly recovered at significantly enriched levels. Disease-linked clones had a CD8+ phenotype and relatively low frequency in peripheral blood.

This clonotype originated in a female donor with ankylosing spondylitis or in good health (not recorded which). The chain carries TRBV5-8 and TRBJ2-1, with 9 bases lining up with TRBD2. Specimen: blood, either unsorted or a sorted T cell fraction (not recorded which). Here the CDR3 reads CASSSLAGTYNEQFF. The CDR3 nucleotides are TGTGCCAGCAGCTCCCTAGCGGGGACATACAATGAGCAGTTCTTC.